A single T cell receptor (beta chain) is shown here with its context. The CDR3 sequence is 16 residues long. The germline V and J ends were trimmed by 2 bases and 6 bases, with 16 bases remaining between them. CDR1 and CDR2 (germline): LNHDA, SQIVND (reference sequence). The data derive from a study of graft-versus-host responses after intestinal transplantation. TCRdb keeps only in-frame clones here, not all; method: immunoSEQ multiplex PCR. The sample holds fewer than 25,000 clones, over 35% seen once. Responder cells that were proliferating and CFSE-low, both CD3+CD4+ and CD3+CD8+, were sorted after the reaction.

This specimen consisted of alloreactive CD4+ T cells from a mixed lymphocyte reaction culture, obtained before intestinal transplant. Subset meaning: CFSE-low proliferating T cells sorted from roughly 6-day pre-transplant mixed lymphocyte reaction (GvH or HvG direction). This TCR was recovered from a human patient who received an intestinal transplant. The chain couples TRBV19 to TRBJ1-4, with D perhaps TRBD1 (5 bases). CDR3 in amino acids: CASSILGGGLYEKLFF. The CDR3 DNA reads as TGTGCCAGTAGTATACTCGGGGGGGGATTGTATGAAAAACTGTTTTTT.